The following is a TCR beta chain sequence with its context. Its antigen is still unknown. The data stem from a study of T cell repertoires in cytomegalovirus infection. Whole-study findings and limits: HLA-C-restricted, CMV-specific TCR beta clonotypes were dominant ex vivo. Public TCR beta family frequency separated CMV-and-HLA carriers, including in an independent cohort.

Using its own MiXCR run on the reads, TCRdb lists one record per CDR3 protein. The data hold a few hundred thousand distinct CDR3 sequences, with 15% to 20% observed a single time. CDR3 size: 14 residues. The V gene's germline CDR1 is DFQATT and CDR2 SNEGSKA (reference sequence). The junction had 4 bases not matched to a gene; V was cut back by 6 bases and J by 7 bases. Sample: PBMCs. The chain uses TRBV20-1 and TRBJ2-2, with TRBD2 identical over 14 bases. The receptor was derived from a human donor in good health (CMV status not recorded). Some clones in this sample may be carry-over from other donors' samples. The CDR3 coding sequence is TGCAGTGCGGCCGGGACTAGCGGGGGCGGGGAGCTGTTTTTT. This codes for CSAAGTSGGGELFF.